A selection of T cell receptor beta chains follows, all from one sample in a study of glioma-infiltrating T cells. TCRdb used MiXCR to reprocess the multiplex PCR reads, holding one entry per CDR3 protein. The data hold about 140,000 distinct CDR3 sequences, with roughly two fifths observed a single time. The sequencing sample was made of glioma tissue, nonneoplastic brain tissue, or PBMCs (not recorded which). The receptors stem from a human donor with low-grade glioma or glioblastoma, undergoing nonglioma brain surgery, or in good health (not recorded which). Each CDR3 is given with its conserved first and last residue. D genes are given only for firm matches. The size of a clone is reported for some rows only, either as once, few or many, or as a class for expanded clones.

>TRBJ1-2|TRBV18|.|14|.
TGTGCCAGCTCACCCAAACGGGGGAACTATGGCTACACCTTC
CASSPKRGNYGYTF
>TRBJ2-1|TRBV28|many|16|TRBD2
TGTGCCAGCATGACTAGCGGGAGGGGCTCCTACAATGAGCAGTTCTTC
CASMTSGRGSYNEQFF
>TRBJ1-5|TRBV4-1|.|17|.
TGCGCCAGCAGCCAAGATTTGGGGGCGGTCGGCAATCAGCCCCAGCATTTT
CASSQDLGAVGNQPQHF
>TRBJ1-1|TRBV28|.|14|.
TGTGCCAGCAATATTCGGGGGTTCAACACTGAAGCTTTCTTT
CASNIRGFNTEAFF
>TRBJ2-5|TRBV6-1|.|14|.
TGTGCCAGCAGTCCGGGACTTTCCCACGAGACCCAGTACTTC
CASSPGLSHETQYF
>TRBJ2-7|TRBV18|.|14|TRBD1
TGTGCCAGCTCACCACCGGCAGGGGGCAACGAGCAGTACTTC
CASSPPAGGNEQYF
>TRBJ1-2|TRBV6-2/TRBV6-3|few|20|TRBD1
TGTGCCAGCAGTTCAAGACAGGGGTTTATTCGGCAAGGACTGGACTATGGCTACACCTTC
CASSSRQGFIRQGLDYGYTF
>TRBJ2-5|TRBV27|few|15|TRBD1
TGTGCCAGCAGTTTTTTTCCGGGACAGTTAACGACCCAGTACTTC
CASSFFPGQLTTQYF
>TRBJ1-5|TRBV11-2|.|16|TRBD1
TGTGCCAGCAGCTTAGGGACAGGGGGCCGCAATCAGCCCCAGCATTTT
CASSLGTGGRNQPQHF
>TRBJ2-5|TRBV5-1|.|15|TRBD2
TGCGCCAGCAGCTACACTAGCGGGGCTCAAGAGACCCAGTACTTC
CASSYTSGAQETQYF
>TRBJ1-5|TRBV27|.|14|TRBD1
TGTGCCAGCGGACAGGGGAGGCGGAATCAGCCCCAGCATTTT
CASGQGRRNQPQHF
>TRBJ2-1|TRBV6-2/TRBV6-3|.|12|.
TGTGCCAGCAGTTACTACAGGGTAGAGCGGTTCTTC
CASSYYRVERFF
>TRBJ1-3|TRBV2|once|15|.
TGTGCCAGCAGCTCAGGGCTTGGCTCTGGAAACACCATATATTTT
CASSSGLGSGNTIYF
>TRBJ1-5|TRBV6-2/TRBV6-3|many|16|.
TGTGCCAGCAGTTACTCGACAGCCCTTAGCAATCAGCCCCAGCATTTT
CASSYSTALSNQPQHF
>TRBJ2-3|TRBV27|.|16|.
TGTGCCAGCAGTTCCTACTACCTCTATAGCACAGATACGCAGTATTTT
CASSSYYLYSTDTQYF
>TRBJ1-2|TRBV12-3/TRBV12-4|.|10|.
TGTGGGTTCCTGAACTATGGCTACACCTTC
CGFLNYGYTF
>TRBJ1-5|TRBV7-9|few|14|.
TGTGCCAGCAGCTTAGGGGGGAATCCTCAGCCCCAGCATTTT
CASSLGGNPQPQHF
>TRBJ2-3|TRBV12-3/TRBV12-4|.|14|TRBD1
TGTGCCAGCAGTTCGGGACAGGGCCACGATACGCAGTATTTT
CASSSGQGHDTQYF
>TRBJ1-2|TRBV7-9|.|16|.
TGTGCCAGCAGCCATGGCGCCAGACGGCTCAACTATGGCTACACCTTC
CASSHGARRLNYGYTF
>TRBJ2-7|TRBV6-2/TRBV6-3|few|14|.
TGTGCCAGCAGTTCCAAGACTAACTCCTACGAGCAGTACTTC
CASSSKTNSYEQYF
>TRBJ2-3|TRBV9|.|14|.
TGTGCCAGCAGCGTAGACATAAGCACAGATACGCAGTATTTT
CASSVDISTDTQYF
>TRBJ2-3|TRBV20-1|.|11|.
TGCAGTGCCAGACCCGCAGATACGCAGTATTTT
CSARPADTQYF
>TRBJ2-7|TRBV20-1|.|10|.
TGCAGTGCTCGAAGGTACAAGCAGTACTTC
CSARRYKQYF
>TRBJ2-7|TRBV7-9|few|14|.
TGTGCCAGCAGCTTACAGGGCAGGGTTGACGAGCAGTACTTC
CASSLQGRVDEQYF
>TRBJ2-1|TRBV6-2/TRBV6-3|.|15|TRBD1
TGTGCCAGCAGTTACGGGGACAGGGAGTACAATGAGCAGTTCTTC
CASSYGDREYNEQFF
>TRBJ2-3|TRBV4-1|.|14|.
TGCGCCAGCAGCCAACCGGACTCCAAAGATACGCAGTATTTT
CASSQPDSKDTQYF
>TRBJ1-1|TRBV28|.|12|.
TGTGCCAGCAGCCTCAATAGAGTTGAAGCTTTCTTT
CASSLNRVEAFF
>TRBJ2-7|TRBV20-1|few|15|.
TGCAGTGCTAGAGAGGGTTTTAGGGGTACCTACGAGCAGTACTTC
CSAREGFRGTYEQYF
>TRBJ2-3|TRBV20-1|.|14|.
TGCAGTGCTAGTCGCGGGATCGGCACAGATACGCAGTATTTT
CSASRGIGTDTQYF
>TRBJ2-5|TRBV7-3|.|14|TRBD2
TGTGCCAGCAGCTTAAACGGGGGGAGCGAGGCCCAGTACTTC
CASSLNGGSEAQYF
>TRBJ2-7|TRBV20-1|many|15|.
TGCAGTGCTAGAGATCCCAGCAATCCCTCCTACGAGCAGTACTTC
CSARDPSNPSYEQYF